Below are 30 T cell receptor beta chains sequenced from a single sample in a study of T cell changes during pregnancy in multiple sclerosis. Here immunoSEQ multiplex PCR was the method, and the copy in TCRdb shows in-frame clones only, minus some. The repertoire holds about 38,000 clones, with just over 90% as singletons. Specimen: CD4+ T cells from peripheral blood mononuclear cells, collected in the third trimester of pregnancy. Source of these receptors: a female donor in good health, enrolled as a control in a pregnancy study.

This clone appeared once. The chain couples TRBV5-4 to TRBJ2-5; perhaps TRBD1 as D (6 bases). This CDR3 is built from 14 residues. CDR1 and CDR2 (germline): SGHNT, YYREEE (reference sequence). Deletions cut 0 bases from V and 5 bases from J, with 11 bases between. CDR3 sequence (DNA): TGTGCCAGCAGCTTGGGGGGGCGGGTGGAGACCCAGTACTTC. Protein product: CASSLGGRVETQYF. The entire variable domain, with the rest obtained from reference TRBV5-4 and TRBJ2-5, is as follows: ETGVTQSPTHLIKTRGQQVTLRCSSQSGHNTVSWYQQALGQGPQFIFQYYREEENGRGNFPPRFSGLQFPNYSSELNVNALELDDSALYLCASSLGGRVETQYFGPGTRLLVL.

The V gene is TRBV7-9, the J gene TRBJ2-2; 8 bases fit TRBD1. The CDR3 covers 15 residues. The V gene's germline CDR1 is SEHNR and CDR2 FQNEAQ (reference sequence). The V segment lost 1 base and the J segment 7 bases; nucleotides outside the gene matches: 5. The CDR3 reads CASSLGTGRIGELFF. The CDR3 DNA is TGTGCCAGCAGCTTAGGGACAGGGCGGATCGGGGAGCTGTTTTTT.

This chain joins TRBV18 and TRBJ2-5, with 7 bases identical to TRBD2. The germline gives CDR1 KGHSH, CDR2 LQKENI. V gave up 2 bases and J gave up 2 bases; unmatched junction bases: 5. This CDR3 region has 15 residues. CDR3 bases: TGTGCCAGCTCACCATCGGCTAGCGGACAAGAGACCCAGTACTTC. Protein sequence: CASSPSASGQETQYF.

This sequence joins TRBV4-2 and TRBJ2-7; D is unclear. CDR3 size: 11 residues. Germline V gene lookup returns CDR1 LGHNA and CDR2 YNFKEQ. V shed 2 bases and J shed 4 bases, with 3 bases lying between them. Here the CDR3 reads CASSQLYEQYF. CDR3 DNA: TGTGCCAGCAGCCAACTATACGAGCAGTACTTC.

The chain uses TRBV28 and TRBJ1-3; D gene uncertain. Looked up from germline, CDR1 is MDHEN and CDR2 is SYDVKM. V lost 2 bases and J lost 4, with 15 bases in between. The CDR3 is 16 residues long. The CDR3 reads CASSLRVLGAGNTIYF. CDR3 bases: TGTGCCAGCAGTTTACGGGTCCTTGGAGCCGGAAACACCATATATTTT.

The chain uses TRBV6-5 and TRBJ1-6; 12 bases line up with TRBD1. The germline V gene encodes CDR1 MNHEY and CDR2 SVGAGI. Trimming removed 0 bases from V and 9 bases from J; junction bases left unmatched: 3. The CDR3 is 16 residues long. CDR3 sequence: CASSYSGGQGASPLHF. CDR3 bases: TGTGCCAGCAGTTACTCTGGGGGACAGGGGGCTTCACCCCTCCACTTT.

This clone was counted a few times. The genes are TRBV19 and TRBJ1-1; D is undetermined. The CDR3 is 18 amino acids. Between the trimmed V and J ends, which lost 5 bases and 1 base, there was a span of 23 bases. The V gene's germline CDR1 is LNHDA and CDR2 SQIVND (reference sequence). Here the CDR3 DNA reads TGTGCCAGTAGTCACGTTGGGATTAAAACGGGAAAGAACACTGAAGCTTTCTTT. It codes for CASSHVGIKTGKNTEAFF. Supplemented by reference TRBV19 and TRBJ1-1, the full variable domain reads DGGITQSPKYLFRKEGQNVTLSCEQNLNHDAMYWYRQDPGQGLRLIYYSQIVNDFQKGDIAEGYSVSREKKESFPLTVTSAQKNPTAFYLCASSHVGIKTGKNTEAFFGQGTRLTVV.

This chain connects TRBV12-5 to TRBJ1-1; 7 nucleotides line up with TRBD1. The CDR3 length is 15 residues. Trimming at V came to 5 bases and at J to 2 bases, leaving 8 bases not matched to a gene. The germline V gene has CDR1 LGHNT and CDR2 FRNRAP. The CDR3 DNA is TGTGCTAGTGGTCTCAGGGGGACGGTCAACACTGAAGCTTTCTTT. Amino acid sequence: CASGLRGTVNTEAFF. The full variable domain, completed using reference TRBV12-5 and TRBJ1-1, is DARVTQTPRHKVTEMGQEVTMRCQPILGHNTVFWYRQTMMQGLELLAYFRNRAPLDDSGMPKDRFSAEMPDATLATLKIQPSEPRDSAVYFCASGLRGTVNTEAFFGQGTRLTVV.

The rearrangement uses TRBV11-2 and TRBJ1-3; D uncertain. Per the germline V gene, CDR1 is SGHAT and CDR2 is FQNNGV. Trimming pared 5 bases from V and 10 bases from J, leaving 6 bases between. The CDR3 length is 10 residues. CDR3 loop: CASSARTIYF. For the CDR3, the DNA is TGTGCCAGCAGCGCTAGGACCATATATTTT.

CDR3 nucleotide sequence: TGTGCCAGCACCCTTGATTCGGGGTTCAATGAGCAGTTCTTC. It specifies CASTLDSGFNEQFF. The V call is TRBV11-2, the J call TRBJ2-1; TRBD2 is a possible D gene (5 bases). Per germline, CDR1 SGHAT and CDR2 FQNNGV. CDR3 length: 14 residues. The V and J ends lost 7 bases and 6 bases respectively, with 16 bases between them.

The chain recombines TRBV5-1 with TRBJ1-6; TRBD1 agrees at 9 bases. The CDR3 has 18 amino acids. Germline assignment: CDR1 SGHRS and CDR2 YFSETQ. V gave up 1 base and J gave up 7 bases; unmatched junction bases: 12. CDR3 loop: CASSLTPQDRGGNSPLHF. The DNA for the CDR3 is TGCGCCAGCAGCTTGACGCCACAGGACAGGGGCGGGAATTCACCCCTCCACTTT.

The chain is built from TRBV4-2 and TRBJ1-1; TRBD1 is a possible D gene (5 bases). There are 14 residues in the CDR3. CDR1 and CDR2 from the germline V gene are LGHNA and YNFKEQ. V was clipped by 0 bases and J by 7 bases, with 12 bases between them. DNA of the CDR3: TGTGCCAGCAGCCAAGATCCCCAGGGAGGTGAAGCTTTCTTT. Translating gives CASSQDPQGGEAFF.

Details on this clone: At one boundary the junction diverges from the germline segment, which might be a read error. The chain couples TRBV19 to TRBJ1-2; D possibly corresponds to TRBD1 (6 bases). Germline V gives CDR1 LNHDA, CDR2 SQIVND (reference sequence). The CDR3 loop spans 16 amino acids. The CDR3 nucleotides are TGTGCCAGTAGTATAGACCCGACAGGAGGAAGGAATGGCCACACCTTC. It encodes CASSIDPTGGRNGHTF.

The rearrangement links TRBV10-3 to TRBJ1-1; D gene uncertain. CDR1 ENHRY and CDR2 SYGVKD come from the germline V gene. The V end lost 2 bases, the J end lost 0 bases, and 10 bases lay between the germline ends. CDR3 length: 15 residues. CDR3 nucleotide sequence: TGTGCCATCAGTGAGGATAGCACTTTGAACACTGAAGCTTTCTTT. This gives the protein CAISEDSTLNTEAFF.

CDR3 loop: CASMLTGVTDTQYF. The CDR3, as DNA: TGTGCCAGCATGTTGACAGGAGTCACAGATACGCAGTATTTT. This chain links TRBV2 with TRBJ2-3, with D perhaps TRBD1 (6 bases). Between the trimmed V and J ends, which lost 7 bases and 2 bases, there was a span of 13 bases. The CDR3 has 14 residues. Germline V gene sequence: CDR1 SNHLY, CDR2 FYNNEI.

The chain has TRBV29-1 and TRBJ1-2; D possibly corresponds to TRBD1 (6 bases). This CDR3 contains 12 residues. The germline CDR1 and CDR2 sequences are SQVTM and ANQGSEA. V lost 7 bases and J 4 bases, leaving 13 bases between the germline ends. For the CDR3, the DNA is TGCAGCGCTCCGGACAGTTTCTATGGCTACACCTTC. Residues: CSAPDSFYGYTF.

CDR3 sequence reads: CASRERGGMETQYF. The CDR3 DNA follows: TGTGCCAGCAGGGAAAGGGGGGGGATGGAGACCCAGTACTTC. The rearrangement joins TRBV6-5 to TRBJ2-5; D is possibly TRBD2 (7 bases). Germline V gene sequence: CDR1 MNHEY, CDR2 SVGAGI. This CDR3 has 14 amino acids. Trimming removed 6 bases at V and 5 bases at J, with 16 bases between.

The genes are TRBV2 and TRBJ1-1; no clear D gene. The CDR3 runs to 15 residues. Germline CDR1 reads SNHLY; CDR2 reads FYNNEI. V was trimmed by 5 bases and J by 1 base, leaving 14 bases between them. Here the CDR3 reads CASSRRDPPNTEAFF. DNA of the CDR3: TGTGCCAGCAGTCGGAGAGATCCTCCGAACACTGAAGCTTTCTTT.

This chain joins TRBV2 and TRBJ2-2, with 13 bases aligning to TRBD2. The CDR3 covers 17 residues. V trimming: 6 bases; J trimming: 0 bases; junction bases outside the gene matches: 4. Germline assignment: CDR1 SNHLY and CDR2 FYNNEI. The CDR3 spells CASRRTSGGANTGELFF. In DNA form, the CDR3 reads TGTGCCAGCAGACGGACTAGCGGGGGAGCGAACACCGGGGAGCTGTTTTTT.

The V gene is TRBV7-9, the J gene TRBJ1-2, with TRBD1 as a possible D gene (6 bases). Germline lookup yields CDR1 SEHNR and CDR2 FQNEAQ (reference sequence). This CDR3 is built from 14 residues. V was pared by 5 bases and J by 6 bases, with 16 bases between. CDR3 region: CASSTWLQGDGYTF. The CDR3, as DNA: TGTGCCAGCAGCACATGGCTACAGGGCGATGGCTACACCTTC.

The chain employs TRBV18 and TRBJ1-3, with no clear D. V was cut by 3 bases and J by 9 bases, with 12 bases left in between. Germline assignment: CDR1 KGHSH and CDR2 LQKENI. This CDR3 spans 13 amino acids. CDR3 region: CASSPREEGTIYF. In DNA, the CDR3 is TGTGCCAGCTCACCCCGAGAGGAAGGCACCATATATTTT. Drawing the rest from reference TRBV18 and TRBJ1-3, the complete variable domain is NAGVMQNPRHLVRRRGQEARLRCSPMKGHSHVYWYRQLPEEGLKFMVYLQKENIIDESGMPKERFSAEFPKEGPSILRIQQVVRGDSAAYFCASSPREEGTIYFGEGSWLTVV.

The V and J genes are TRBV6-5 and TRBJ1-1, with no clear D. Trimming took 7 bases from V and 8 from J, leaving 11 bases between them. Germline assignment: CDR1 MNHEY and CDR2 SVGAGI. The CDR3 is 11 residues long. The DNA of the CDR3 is TGTGCCAGCACCAACCGGGGAGAAGCTTTCTTT. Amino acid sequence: CASTNRGEAFF.

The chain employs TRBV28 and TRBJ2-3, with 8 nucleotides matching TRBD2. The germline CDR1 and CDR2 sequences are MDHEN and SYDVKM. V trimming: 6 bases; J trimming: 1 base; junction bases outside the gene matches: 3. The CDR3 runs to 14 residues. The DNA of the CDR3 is TGTGCCAGCAGGTCGGGGGGGGGCACAGATACGCAGTATTTT. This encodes CASRSGGGTDTQYF. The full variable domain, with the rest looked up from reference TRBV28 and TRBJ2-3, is DVKVTQSSRYLVKRTGEKVFLECVQDMDHENMFWYRQDPGLGLRLIYFSYDVKMKEKGDIPEGYSVSREKKERFSLILESASTNQTSMYLCASRSGGGTDTQYFGPGTRLTVL.

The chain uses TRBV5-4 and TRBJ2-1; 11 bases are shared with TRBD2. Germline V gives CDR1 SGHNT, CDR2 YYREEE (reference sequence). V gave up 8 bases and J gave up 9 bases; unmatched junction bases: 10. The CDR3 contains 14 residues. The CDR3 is CASVAGGPSGEQFF. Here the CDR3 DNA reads TGTGCCAGTGTAGCGGGGGGGCCATCGGGTGAGCAGTTCTTC.

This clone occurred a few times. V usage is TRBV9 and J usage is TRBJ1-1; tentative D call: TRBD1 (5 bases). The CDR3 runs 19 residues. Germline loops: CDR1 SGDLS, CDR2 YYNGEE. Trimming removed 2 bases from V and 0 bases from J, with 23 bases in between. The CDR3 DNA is TGTGCCAGCAGCGTCCCATTCATAGGGGTAACAGTCATGAACACTGAAGCTTTCTTT. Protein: CASSVPFIGVTVMNTEAFF.

This chain's CDR3 is CASSTQPSLAAKNIQYF. CDR3 DNA sequence: TGTGCCAGCAGCACCCAACCATCTCTTGCGGCCAAAAACATTCAGTACTTC. The chain combines TRBV9 with TRBJ2-4; no definite D call. Germline values: CDR1 SGDLS, CDR2 YYNGEE. The CDR3 is made up of 17 amino acids. V was clipped by 4 bases and J by 1 base, with 18 bases between them.

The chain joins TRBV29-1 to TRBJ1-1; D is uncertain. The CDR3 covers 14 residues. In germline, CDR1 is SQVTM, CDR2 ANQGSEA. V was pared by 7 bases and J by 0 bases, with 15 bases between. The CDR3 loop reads CSAQRNLMNTEAFF. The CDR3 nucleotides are TGCAGCGCACAGCGGAACCTCATGAACACTGAAGCTTTCTTT.

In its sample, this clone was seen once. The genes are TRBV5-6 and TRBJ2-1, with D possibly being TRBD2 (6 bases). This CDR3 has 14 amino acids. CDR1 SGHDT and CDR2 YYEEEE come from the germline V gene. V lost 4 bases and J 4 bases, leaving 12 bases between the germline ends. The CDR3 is CASSEGLQYNEQFF. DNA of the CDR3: TGTGCCAGCAGCGAGGGACTCCAGTACAATGAGCAGTTCTTC.

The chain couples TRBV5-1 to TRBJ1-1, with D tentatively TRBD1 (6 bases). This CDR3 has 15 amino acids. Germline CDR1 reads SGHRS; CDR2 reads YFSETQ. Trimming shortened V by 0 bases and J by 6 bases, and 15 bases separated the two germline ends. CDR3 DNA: TGCGCCAGCAGCTTGGTAGGGGCAGGGGTCCCTGAAGCTTTCTTT. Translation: CASSLVGAGVPEAFF.

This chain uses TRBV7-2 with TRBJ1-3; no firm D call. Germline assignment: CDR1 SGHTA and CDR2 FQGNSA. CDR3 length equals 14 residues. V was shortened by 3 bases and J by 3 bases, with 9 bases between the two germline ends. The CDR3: CASSLTLVGNTIYF. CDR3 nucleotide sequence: TGTGCCAGCAGCTTGACCCTAGTTGGAAACACCATATATTTT.